Each of the 13 T cell receptor beta chains below was sequenced from the same sample in a study of control samples from healthy donors and cancer patients. Generated by immunoSEQ multiplex PCR, the TCRdb table keeps only in-frame clones and is missing some. The sample's table shows around 190,000 clones. Sequencing used blood. The receptors derive from a woman aged 25 to 39 in good health.

V gene TRBV6-6 combines with J gene TRBJ1-3, with D unclear. The ends were cut back, 5 bases at V and 6 bases at J, with 11 bases in the middle. The germline V gene has CDR1 MNHNY and CDR2 SVGAGI (reference sequence). This CDR3 region has 13 residues. CDR3 residues: CASSVLNENTIYF. Here the CDR3 DNA reads TGTGCCAGCAGTGTTTTGAATGAAAACACCATATATTTT.

The chain carries TRBV5-1 and TRBJ1-1, with D perhaps matching TRBD1 (5 bases). CDR1 SGHRS and CDR2 YFSETQ come from the germline V gene. Trimming cost V 4 bases and J 6 bases, with 13 bases left between them. The CDR3 consists of 13 residues. The CDR3 DNA is TGCGCCAGCAGCCCCCAGGGTCTCCCTGAAGCTTTCTTT. Its protein product is CASSPQGLPEAFF. Drawing the rest from reference TRBV5-1 and TRBJ1-1, the complete variable domain is KAGVTQTPRYLIKTRGQQVTLSCSPISGHRSVSWYQQTPGQGLQFLFEYFSETQRNKGNFPGRFSGRQFSNSRSEMNVSTLELGDSALYLCASSPQGLPEAFFGQGTRLTVV.

The V and J genes are TRBV3-1 (or the pseudogene TRBV3-2) and TRBJ1-2; D remains ambiguous. The V end lost 4 bases, the J end lost 3 bases, and 6 bases lay between the germline ends. The V gene's germline CDR1 is LGHDT and CDR2 YNNKEL (reference sequence). The length of the CDR3 is 12 residues. The chain's CDR3 is CASSRVDYGYTF. CDR3 DNA sequence: TGTGCCAGCAGCCGGGTGGACTATGGCTACACCTTC.

The genes are TRBV5-1 and TRBJ2-1; the D call may be TRBD1 or TRBD2 (5 bases each). Germline values: CDR1 SGHRS, CDR2 YFSETQ. The CDR3 sequence is 19 residues long. V lost 4 bases and J 5 bases, leaving 28 bases between the germline ends. The CDR3 sequence is CASSPRATGGRGPNNEQFF. DNA of the CDR3: TGCGCCAGCAGCCCGAGGGCCACGGGCGGTCGGGGCCCCAACAATGAGCAGTTCTTC.

Points on this clone: Additional DNA sequences in this sample encode the identical CDR3. The chain carries TRBV6-5 and TRBJ1-2; possibly TRBD1 for D (5 bases). Germline CDR1 reads MNHEY; CDR2 reads SVGAGI. Trimming shortened V by 2 bases and J by 2 bases, and 6 bases separated the two germline ends. This CDR3 region has 13 residues. The DNA of the CDR3 is TGTGCCAGCAGTTACGCAGGGAACTATGGCTACACCTTC. It specifies CASSYAGNYGYTF.

The V gene is TRBV6-2 or TRBV6-3, the J gene TRBJ1-1; possibly TRBD1 for D (5 bases). With 2 bases removed from V and 1 base from J, the gap between germline ends came to 11 bases. Germline V lookup: CDR1 MNHEY, CDR2 SVGEGT. The CDR3 is made up of 15 amino acids. Here the CDR3 DNA reads TGTGCCAGCAGTTACAGGCCAGGGCCGAACACTGAAGCTTTCTTT. This sequence encodes CASSYRPGPNTEAFF.

The V gene is TRBV30, the J gene TRBJ1-5; the match to TRBD1 covers 7 bases. Germline assignment: CDR1 GTSNPN and CDR2 SVGIG (reference sequence). This CDR3 region has 18 residues. The trim removed 2 bases at V and 3 bases at J, leaving 16 bases unmatched. CDR3: CAWSSTRTGRFFNQPQHF. CDR3 nucleotide sequence: TGTGCCTGGAGTAGTACACGGACAGGAAGATTCTTCAATCAGCCCCAGCATTTT. Filled out from reference TRBV30 and TRBJ1-5, the complete variable domain reads SQTIHQWPATLVQPVGSPLSLECTVEGTSNPNLYWYRQAAGRGLQLLFYSVGIGQISSEVPQNLSASRPQDRQFILSSKKLLLSDSGFYLCAWSSTRTGRFFNQPQHFGDGTRLSIL.

The gene calls are TRBV9 and TRBJ1-1; 8 positions agree with TRBD1. This CDR3 region has 16 residues. The germline gives CDR1 SGDLS, CDR2 YYNGEE. V lost 4 bases, J lost 7 bases, and 15 bases stayed unmatched. CDR3 protein: CASSSRGPDRDFEAFF. The CDR3 bases are TGTGCCAGCAGCTCGAGGGGTCCGGACAGGGACTTTGAAGCTTTCTTT. Together with reference TRBV9 and TRBJ1-1, the CDR3 gives the full variable domain: DSGVTQTPKHLITATGQRVTLRCSPRSGDLSVYWYQQSLDQGLQFLIQYYNGEERAKGNILERFSAQQFPDLHSELNLSSLELGDSALYFCASSSRGPDRDFEAFFGQGTRLTVV.

This rearrangement joins TRBV5-1 to TRBJ1-4, with a possible D match to TRBD1 (5 bases). V was clipped by 3 bases and J by 5 bases, with 14 bases between them. This CDR3 is 15 amino acids long. CDR1 and CDR2 (germline): SGHRS, YFSETQ. CDR3 sequence (DNA): TGCGCCAGCAGCTGGTCGGGACTGAAGAATGAAAAACTGTTTTTT. Residues: CASSWSGLKNEKLFF.

The V and J genes are TRBV7-2 and TRBJ2-7; no clear D. Trimming took off 5 bases at V and 5 bases at J, with 10 bases between the two ends. Germline CDR1 and CDR2: SGHTA and FQGNSA. CDR3 size: 12 residues. CDR3 coding DNA: TGTGCCAGCAGCCGTTCTTATGACGAGCAGTACTTC. Protein: CASSRSYDEQYF.

The chain carries TRBV7-9 and TRBJ1-4; D remains ambiguous. The V and J ends lost 3 bases and 10 bases respectively, with 15 bases between them. CDR3 length: 14 residues. Germline V lookup: CDR1 SEHNR, CDR2 FQNEAQ (reference sequence). This chain's CDR3 is CASSFPPPSGKLFF. Written as DNA, the CDR3 is TGTGCCAGCAGCTTCCCTCCGCCCAGCGGAAAACTGTTTTTT.

The gene calls are TRBV5-1 and TRBJ1-6; 10 bases agree with TRBD1. After removal of 0 bases from V and 9 bases from J, the junction contained 3 bases not matched to a gene. Germline values: CDR1 SGHRS, CDR2 YFSETQ. The CDR3 length is 15 residues. The CDR3 bases are TGCGCCAGCAGCTTGGGGGGACAGGGGAGTTCACCCCTCCACTTT. Residues: CASSLGGQGSSPLHF.

The V call is TRBV20-1, the J call TRBJ2-7; D not certain. The germline V and J ends were trimmed by 3 bases and 4 bases, with 7 bases remaining between them. Germline V gene sequence: CDR1 DFQATT, CDR2 SNEGSKA (reference sequence). The CDR3 covers 11 residues. The CDR3 loop is CSARDPYEQYF. The DNA for the CDR3 is TGCAGTGCTAGGGACCCATACGAGCAGTACTTC.